One and the same sample provided the 21 T cell receptor beta chains below, sequenced in a study of human T cells and chemical hapten exposure. Time point given: patch test 3, about 24 weeks after DPC sensitization. As to treatment: therapeutic diphenylcyclopropenone sensitization with weekly scalp DPC. TCRdb processed the RACE reads anew with MiXCR; each CDR3 protein has one entry. The sample carries more than 85,000 distinct CDR3 sequences, around 35% recorded once. The specimen was whole blood, collected in connection with sensitization to the hapten diphenylcyclopropenone (DPC). These receptors were collected from a middle-aged man with alopecia areata. Some clones in this sample may be carry-over from other donors' samples.

CDR3 residues: CSAKTDYSNQPQHF. The CDR3 DNA reads TGCAGTGCTAAAACCGATTATAGCAATCAGCCCCAGCATTTT. This chain uses TRBV20-1 with TRBJ1-5; no definite D call. Looked up from germline, CDR1 is DFQATT and CDR2 is SNEGSKA (reference sequence). There are 14 residues in the CDR3. V shed 4 bases and J shed 0 bases, with 10 bases lying between them.

The V call is TRBV6-2 or TRBV6-3, the J call TRBJ2-3; a possible D gene is TRBD1 (6 bases). CDR3 length: 19 residues. Germline lookup yields CDR1 MNHEY and CDR2 SVGEGT. Between the trimmed V and J ends, which lost 2 bases and 6 bases, there was a span of 27 bases. CDR3 DNA sequence: TGTGCCAGCAGTTACGAGGCCGGCAGGCAGGGGTCCTCCAGGGATACGCAGTATTTT. Translation gives CASSYEAGRQGSSRDTQYF.

This clonotype was observed a few times. The V gene is TRBV19, the J gene TRBJ2-1; 12 bases map to TRBD2. Trimming removed 9 bases from V and 8 bases from J; junction bases left unmatched: 17. There are 17 residues in the CDR3. Germline V CDR1 and CDR2: LNHDA, SQIVND (reference sequence). CDR3 nucleotide sequence: TGTGCCAGCCGTCCCACGCTGACTAGCGGGAGATCCGATGAGCAGTTCTTC. As protein: CASRPTLTSGRSDEQFF.

The chain employs TRBV14 and TRBJ1-1, with 7 bases matching TRBD1. The CDR3 consists of 16 residues. Trimming cost V 5 bases and J 1 base; bases outside gene matches: 10. Germline CDR1 and CDR2: SGHDN and FVKESK. CDR3 bases: TGTGCCAGCAGCGGAGCTGTTGGGACAGCGAACACTGAAGCTTTCTTT. Translating it yields CASSGAVGTANTEAFF. Using reference TRBV14 and TRBJ1-1 for the parts outside the CDR3, the full variable domain is EAGVTQFPSHSVIEKGQTVTLRCDPISGHDNLYWYRRVMGKEIKFLLHFVKESKQDESGMPNNRFLAERTGGTYSTLKVQPAELEDSGVYFCASSGAVGTANTEAFFGQGTRLTVV.

This clonotype turned up a few times. V is TRBV12-3 or TRBV12-4 and J is TRBJ1-3; D remains unclear. This CDR3 region has 12 residues. The germline V and J ends were trimmed by 9 bases and 2 bases, with 8 bases remaining between them. The CDR3 reads CASCTAGNTIYF. CDR3 DNA: TGTGCCAGTTGTACCGCTGGAAACACCATATATTTT.

This chain joins TRBV6-1 and TRBJ2-7, with TRBD1 identical over 7 bases. The CDR3 is 14 amino acids. V lost 6 bases to trimming and J lost 7 bases; unmatched junction nucleotides: 12. Per the germline V gene, CDR1 is MNHNS and CDR2 is SASEGT. The CDR3 loop reads CASSLQGSLGEQYF. CDR3 nucleotides: TGTGCCAGCAGCTTACAGGGGTCCCTGGGGGAGCAGTACTTC.

J is TRBJ2-7 and V is TRBV6-6; possibly TRBD1 for D (8 bases). Trimming cost V 10 bases and J 3 bases, with 16 bases left between them. The CDR3 totals 13 residues. Germline CDR1 MNHNY, CDR2 SVGAGI (reference sequence). CDR3 nucleotide sequence: TGTGCCACCTACACAGGGGGGGACTACGAGCAGTACTTC. Its protein product is CATYTGGDYEQYF.

The chain recombines TRBV6-5 with TRBJ2-3; D may be TRBD2 (5 bases). Per germline, CDR1 MNHEY and CDR2 SVGAGI. V shed 2 bases and J shed 3 bases, with 9 bases lying between them. The CDR3 is 14 residues long. The CDR3: CASSYDRETDTQYF. The CDR3 DNA is TGTGCCAGCAGTTACGACCGGGAAACAGATACGCAGTATTTT.

The chain recombines TRBV5-1 with TRBJ1-3; D gene ambiguous. V lost 4 bases to trimming and J lost 0 bases, with 14 bases between them. Germline CDR1 is SGHRS and CDR2 is YFSETQ. The CDR3 has 16 amino acids. The CDR3 DNA follows: TGCGCCAGCAGCGGCCAGTCCCATGCCTCTGGAAACACCATATATTTT. Protein: CASSGQSHASGNTIYF.

The rearrangement links TRBV6-5 to TRBJ2-2; 8 bases map to TRBD1. This CDR3 comprises 15 residues. Germline trimming cut 0 bases from V and 7 bases from J; bases unmatched to any gene: 4. The germline V gene has CDR1 MNHEY and CDR2 SVGAGI. This chain's CDR3 is CASSYSLTGVGELFF. The CDR3 nucleotides are TGTGCCAGCAGTTACTCGCTGACAGGGGTCGGGGAGCTGTTTTTT.

The chain uses TRBV7-2 and TRBJ2-1; D possibly corresponds to TRBD2 (6 bases). V dropped 9 bases and J dropped 8 bases, with 17 bases sitting between them. This CDR3 contains 13 residues. Germline V gene data show CDR1 as SGHTA and CDR2 as FQGNSA. The CDR3 sequence: CASAGTHADEQFF. In nucleotides, the CDR3 is TGTGCCAGTGCCGGGACTCACGCCGATGAGCAGTTCTTC.

This chain connects TRBV14 to TRBJ1-1, with D uncertain. The CDR3 runs 12 residues. With 1 base removed from V and 11 bases from J, the gap between germline ends came to 11 bases. Germline values: CDR1 SGHDN, CDR2 FVKESK. The chain's CDR3 is CASSQVPGLAFF. The CDR3 DNA follows: TGTGCCAGCAGCCAAGTGCCAGGTCTGGCTTTCTTT.

This clonotype was observed once. J is TRBJ2-3 and V is TRBV6-2 or TRBV6-3; TRBD2 might be the D (5 bases). Germline lookup yields CDR1 MNHEY and CDR2 SVGEGT. The V end lost 2 bases, the J end lost 8 bases, and 26 bases lay between the germline ends. This CDR3 is built from 18 residues. The CDR3 loop is CASSYGVHRLPNTGTQYF. The CDR3 DNA reads as TGTGCCAGCAGTTACGGAGTTCACCGACTACCCAACACTGGTACGCAGTATTTT.

Only a few counts were recorded for this clonotype. An end of the junction differs from the germline gene, which may be a read error. The chain combines TRBV7-9 with TRBJ2-6; tentative D call: TRBD1 (6 bases). The CDR3 extends over 14 amino acids. CDR1 is SEHNR and CDR2 is FQNEAQ in the germline V gene (reference sequence). The CDR3 loop reads CASSLFLGGNVLTF. The CDR3 DNA reads as TGTGCCAGCAGCTTGTTTCTAGGGGGCAACGTCCTGACTTTC.

The chain uses TRBV12-3 or TRBV12-4 and TRBJ2-2; no reliable D call. CDR3 length: 13 residues. The germline V and J ends were trimmed by 5 bases and 1 base, with 5 bases remaining between them. In DNA, the CDR3 is TGTGCCAGCAGTGTGCAGAACACCGGGGAGCTGTTTTTT. Protein product: CASSVQNTGELFF.

The CDR3 is CASSYPLTSGLDSGANVLTF. CDR3 DNA sequence: TGTGCCAGCAGTTACCCCCTGACTAGCGGACTAGACTCTGGGGCCAACGTCCTGACTTTC. The gene calls are TRBV6-2 or TRBV6-3 and TRBJ2-6; 9 positions agree with TRBD2. With 2 bases clipped from V and 0 bases from J, the junction kept 11 bases outside the gene matches. In germline, CDR1 is MNHEY, CDR2 SVGEGT. There are 20 residues in the CDR3.

The chain has TRBV6-5 and TRBJ2-3; a possible D gene is TRBD2 (5 bases). This CDR3 contains 14 residues. The germline CDR1 and CDR2 sequences are MNHEY and SVGAGI. The CDR3: CATSIAPSTDTQYF. CDR3 DNA: TGTGCAACATCTATAGCGCCTAGCACAGATACGCAGTATTTT.

The genes are TRBV6-2 or TRBV6-3 and TRBJ2-3, with D unresolved. Germline V gene data show CDR1 as MNHEY and CDR2 as SVGEGT. The CDR3 is 13 amino acids. Trimming removed 0 bases from V and 3 bases from J, with 4 bases in between. The CDR3: CASSYSWTDTQYF. CDR3 bases: TGTGCCAGCAGTTACTCCTGGACAGATACGCAGTATTTT.

Only a few counts were recorded for this clonotype. Here the CDR3 DNA reads TGTGCCATCAGTGAGTCGGGGGTAGGAGATACGCAGTATTTT. It encodes CAISESGVGDTQYF. V usage is TRBV10-3 and J usage is TRBJ2-3; tentatively, D is TRBD1 or TRBD2 (5 bases each). The CDR3 has 14 amino acids. V was shortened by 0 bases and J by 5 bases, with 9 bases between the two germline ends. Germline V gene data show CDR1 as ENHRY and CDR2 as SYGVKD.

The CDR3: CSAPRTSGRNEQFF. CDR3 nucleotides: TGCAGTGCTCCTCGGACTAGCGGGAGGAATGAGCAGTTCTTC. V gene TRBV20-1 combines with J gene TRBJ2-1; 14 bases map to TRBD2. V shed 5 bases and J 7 bases; nucleotides not matched to a gene: 4. The CDR3 length is 14 residues. CDR1 is DFQATT and CDR2 is SNEGSKA in the germline V gene (reference sequence).

This clonotype occurred a few times. V gene TRBV6-2 or TRBV6-3 combines with J gene TRBJ2-3, with D perhaps being TRBD1 or TRBD2 (5 bases each). Trimming stripped 10 bases from V and 2 bases from J, with 10 bases between. Germline V lookup: CDR1 MNHEY, CDR2 SVGEGT. The CDR3 contains 12 residues. The CDR3 reads CATGTSTDTQYF. CDR3 DNA sequence: TGTGCCACGGGGACGTCCACAGATACGCAGTATTTT.